This TCR beta chain is drawn from a study of technical replicates of blood from several donors. Trimming cost V 6 bases and J 4 bases, with 12 bases left between them. CDR1 and CDR2 (germline): MNHNS, SASEGT. The CDR3 is 13 amino acids. Sequenced by immunoSEQ multiplex PCR; TCRdb stores in-frame clones only, minus some. Here the sample spans about 11,000 clones, around 94% being singletons. The sequencing input was PBMCs. The TCR sequence derives from a human donor in good health. The rearrangement uses TRBV6-1 and TRBJ2-5; maybe TRBD1 (6 bases). CDR3 amino acids: CASSLQGGETQYF. The CDR3 DNA is TGTGCCAGCAGCTTACAGGGTGGAGAGACCCAGTACTTC.